The 12 T cell receptor beta chains below come from one sample, sequenced in a study of cytomegalovirus exposure and HLA in healthy donors. A multiplex PCR was run with 60 Vbeta primers and 13 Jbeta primers. TCRdb's table, derived via immunoSEQ multiplex PCR, lists solely in-frame clones and lacks some. The profile shows about 73,000 clones, roughly 70% of them singletons. The sample was PBMCs. The receptor set was obtained from a man in his 70s in good health and CMV-seronegative.

This clone was counted a few times. V is TRBV5-1 and J is TRBJ2-5; 7 nucleotides agree with TRBD1. Germline V gene lookup returns CDR1 SGHRS and CDR2 YFSETQ. There are 14 residues in the CDR3. The V segment lost 0 bases and the J segment 4 bases; nucleotides outside the gene matches: 3. The CDR3 loop is CASSLGQGRETQYF. The CDR3 DNA follows: TGCGCCAGCAGCTTGGGACAGGGACGAGAGACCCAGTACTTC. The variable domain in full, completed from reference TRBV5-1 and TRBJ2-5, reads KAGVTQTPRYLIKTRGQQVTLSCSPISGHRSVSWYQQTPGQGLQFLFEYFSETQRNKGNFPGRFSGRQFSNSRSEMNVSTLELGDSALYLCASSLGQGRETQYFGPGTRLLVL.

The count of this clone is one. The V call is TRBV6-4, the J call TRBJ1-2, with 8 positions matching TRBD1. V lost 6 bases, J lost 8 bases, and 11 bases stayed unmatched. Germline V gives CDR1 MRHNA, CDR2 SNTAGT. CDR3 length equals 14 residues. CDR3 in amino acids: CASRPLAGTGGYTF. The CDR3 coding sequence is TGTGCCAGCAGACCCCTCGCAGGGACAGGCGGCTACACCTTC.

This chain joins TRBV7-2 and TRBJ2-3; TRBD2 matches 12 bases. This CDR3 comprises 17 residues. CDR1 and CDR2 from the germline V gene are SGHTA and FQGNSA. The V and J ends lost 1 base and 2 bases, in that order; junction bases with no gene match: 4. CDR3 bases: TGTGCCAGCAGCTTAGATGGACTAGCGGGGCCCACAGATACGCAGTATTTT. Amino acids: CASSLDGLAGPTDTQYF.

The V gene is TRBV29-1, the J gene TRBJ2-3; TRBD2 matches 9 bases. Germline CDR1 SQVTM, CDR2 ANQGSEA. V shed 8 bases and J 3 bases; nucleotides not matched to a gene: 6. The CDR3 spans 13 residues. The CDR3 DNA sequence: TGCAGCCTGCGGGGGGGCGGGACAGATACGCAGTATTTT. Translation gives CSLRGGGTDTQYF.

This chain joins TRBV9 and TRBJ2-2; possible D gene TRBD1, 6 bases. The V and J ends lost 3 bases and 1 base respectively, with 7 bases between them. Germline V gene sequence: CDR1 SGDLS, CDR2 YYNGEE. This CDR3 comprises 14 residues. Here the CDR3 reads CASSAGQNTGELFF. CDR3 sequence (DNA): TGTGCCAGCAGCGCGGGACAGAACACCGGGGAGCTGTTTTTT. The full variable domain, with the rest looked up from reference TRBV9 and TRBJ2-2, is DSGVTQTPKHLITATGQRVTLRCSPRSGDLSVYWYQQSLDQGLQFLIQYYNGEERAKGNILERFSAQQFPDLHSELNLSSLELGDSALYFCASSAGQNTGELFFGEGSRLTVL.

Only a few counts were recorded for this clone. The chain links TRBV5-1 to TRBJ1-1; tentatively, D is TRBD1 (6 bases). This CDR3 has 15 residues. Trimming left V 4 bases short and J 3 bases short, with 16 bases between. Per the germline V gene, CDR1 is SGHRS and CDR2 is YFSETQ. CDR3 DNA: TGCGCCAGCAGCCCGGACACAGGGATTGACACTGAAGCTTTCTTT. Translating gives CASSPDTGIDTEAFF. Filled out from reference TRBV5-1 and TRBJ1-1, the complete variable domain reads KAGVTQTPRYLIKTRGQQVTLSCSPISGHRSVSWYQQTPGQGLQFLFEYFSETQRNKGNFPGRFSGRQFSNSRSEMNVSTLELGDSALYLCASSPDTGIDTEAFFGQGTRLTVV.

The chain combines TRBV30 with TRBJ1-6; TRBD1 matches at 11 bases. Germline values: CDR1 GTSNPN, CDR2 SVGIG (reference sequence). CDR3 length equals 13 residues. V lost 3 bases, J lost 8 bases, and 0 bases stayed unmatched. This chain's CDR3 is CAWRGQGDSPLHF. In nucleotides, the CDR3 is TGTGCCTGGAGGGGACAGGGGGATTCACCCCTCCACTTT.

The V call is TRBV9, the J call TRBJ2-1; D unresolved. This CDR3 spans 13 amino acids. Trimming took off 2 bases at V and 5 bases at J, with 8 bases between the two ends. CDR1 and CDR2 (germline): SGDLS, YYNGEE. The CDR3 nucleotides read TGTGCCAGCAGCGTGACAATTAACAATGAGCAGTTCTTC. Translation gives CASSVTINNEQFF.

The chain links TRBV6-5 to TRBJ2-7, with TRBD2 matching 7 bases. The CDR3 spans 14 residues. CDR1 and CDR2 from the germline V gene are MNHEY and SVGAGI. V trimming: 6 bases; J trimming: 5 bases; junction bases outside the gene matches: 10. The DNA of the CDR3 is TGTGCCAGCAGCCCCGTGGTGGGGAGGGACGAGCAGTACTTC. Its protein product is CASSPVVGRDEQYF.

The chain uses TRBV19 and TRBJ2-2; 8 positions match TRBD2. Per the germline V gene, CDR1 is LNHDA and CDR2 is SQIVND (reference sequence). This CDR3 contains 15 residues. Trimming took 4 bases from V and 4 from J; bases not matched to a gene: 5. The CDR3 sequence: CASSRGGGPTGELFF. Written as DNA, the CDR3 is TGTGCCAGTAGTAGGGGCGGGGGGCCCACCGGGGAGCTGTTTTTT.

The chain combines TRBV18 with TRBJ2-5, with D possibly TRBD2 on 5 matching bases. CDR3 length: 14 residues. The V and J ends lost 0 bases and 3 bases respectively, with 8 bases between them. From germline, CDR1 is KGHSH and CDR2 LQKENI. CDR3 residues: CASSPPRAKETQYF. CDR3 DNA: TGTGCCAGCTCACCACCGAGGGCCAAAGAGACCCAGTACTTC.

This chain connects TRBV5-5 to TRBJ2-2, with TRBD1 matching over 9 bases. The CDR3 has 19 residues. Germline V gene sequence: CDR1 SGHKS, CDR2 YYEKEE (reference sequence). V lost 4 bases and J lost 0; bases outside the gene matches: 13. In nucleotides, the CDR3 is TGTGCCAGCAGCCCGCGGACAGGGGCACACCTAACGAACACCGGGGAGCTGTTTTTT. Translating it yields CASSPRTGAHLTNTGELFF.